The TCR beta chain described here comes from a study of T cells in Graves' hyperthyroidism and ophthalmopathy. Study context: Peripheral blood collection took place at initial diagnosis, before any treatment. Notes on the study in general: Most clonotypes that expanded in the thyroid above 0.001 also showed up in blood.

Of note for this clonotype: Antigen: not known.

V lost 3 bases and J lost 12, with 9 bases in between. Germline V lookup: CDR1 MDHEN, CDR2 SYDVKM. This CDR3 is 11 amino acids long. The investigators amplified TCR beta CDR3 regions from RNA transcripts. HTBI primers drove first-round RT-PCR of the TCR CDR3. TCRdb ran MiXCR on the multiplex PCR reads and lists one entry per CDR3 protein. The sample carries 380,000 or so distinct CDR3 sequences, about 15% recorded once. Patients with uncontrolled infections, other autoimmune diseases, pregnancy or lactation were excluded. Cells are PBMCs isolated from 9 to 10 ml of fresh blood. The specimen sequenced was blood. The chain has TRBV28 and TRBJ2-1; maybe TRBD2 (5 bases). This TCR came from a woman aged 25 to 39 with Graves' hyperthyroidism. CDR3 bases: TGTGCCAGCAGTTTCGGGGTCCTGCAGTTCTTC. It encodes CASSFGVLQFF.